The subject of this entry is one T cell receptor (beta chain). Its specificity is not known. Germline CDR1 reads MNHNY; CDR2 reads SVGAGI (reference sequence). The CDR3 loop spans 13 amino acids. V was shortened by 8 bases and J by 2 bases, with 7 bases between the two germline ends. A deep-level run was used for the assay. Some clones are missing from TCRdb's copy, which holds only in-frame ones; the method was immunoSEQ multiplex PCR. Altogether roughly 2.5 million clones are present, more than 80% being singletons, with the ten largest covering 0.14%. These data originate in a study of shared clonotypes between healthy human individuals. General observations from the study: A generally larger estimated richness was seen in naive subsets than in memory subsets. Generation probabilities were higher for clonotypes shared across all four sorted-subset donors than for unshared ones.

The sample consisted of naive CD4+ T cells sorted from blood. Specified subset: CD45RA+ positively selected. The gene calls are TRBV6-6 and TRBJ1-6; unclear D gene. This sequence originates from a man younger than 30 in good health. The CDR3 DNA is TGTGCCAGCGGGAGCGCCTATAATTCACCCCTCCACTTT. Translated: CASGSAYNSPLHF.